This is a list of T cell receptor beta chains from one sample in a study of T cell responses to AZD1222 COVID-19 vaccine. Sequencing used immunoSEQ multiplex PCR; TCRdb keeps in-frame clones, though not all of them. This table holds some 100,000 clones, more than 75% found once. The sequenced sample was peripheral blood, obtained on day 0 of AZD1222 vaccination. Receptors were obtained from an adult in good health. Both conserved end residues are part of each CDR3. D genes are given only for firm matches. Size values are once, few and many counts, or a class for expanded clones, and some rows have none.

d_call j_call v_call clone_size cdr3_aa cdr3_nt
NA TRBJ1-5 TRBV10-3 NA CALSSREGNQPQHF TGTGCCCTCTCCAGCAGGGAAGGCAATCAGCCCCAGCATTTT
TRBD1 TRBJ1-1 TRBV9 NA CASSVGRGLTEAFF TGTGCCAGCAGCGTAGGCAGGGGGCTTACTGAAGCTTTCTTT
NA TRBJ2-5 TRBV11-3 NA CASSFEQQETQYF TGTGCCAGCAGCTTTGAACAACAAGAGACCCAGTACTTC
TRBD1 TRBJ1-5 TRBV28 few CASSSMDRAGQPQHF TGTGCCAGCAGTTCGATGGACAGGGCAGGGCAGCCCCAGCATTTT
NA TRBJ1-5 TRBV7-2 NA CASSLSRGGNQPQHF TGTGCCAGCAGCTTATCGAGAGGGGGCAATCAGCCCCAGCATTTT
NA TRBJ1-3 TRBV6-5 NA CASSYSRWGSGNTIYF TGTGCCAGCAGTTACTCGAGATGGGGCTCTGGAAACACCATATATTTT
NA TRBJ1-2 TRBV27 NA CASSSLGGYGYTF TGTGCCAGCAGTTCCCTGGGGGGCTATGGCTACACCTTC
TRBD1 TRBJ1-2 TRBV29-1 NA CSVEGTGGSYGYTF TGCAGCGTTGAGGGTACAGGGGGCAGCTATGGCTACACCTTC
NA TRBJ2-7 TRBV14 NA CASSQDWGRSYEQYF TGTGCCAGCAGCCAAGATTGGGGCCGCTCCTACGAGCAGTACTTC
TRBD1 TRBJ2-5 TRBV7-7 NA CASSPRGQGPETQYF TGTGCTAGCAGCCCCCGGGGACAGGGACCAGAGACCCAGTACTTC
NA TRBJ1-2 TRBV5-1 NA CASSLAGRDPSGYTF TGCGCCAGCAGCTTGGCGGGACGAGACCCGTCCGGCTACACCTTC
TRBD1 TRBJ1-5 TRBV28 NA CASSERDRGNQPQHF TGTGCCAGCAGTGAACGGGACAGGGGCAATCAGCCCCAGCATTTT
TRBD1 TRBJ1-1 TRBV11-3 NA CASSLRQGSTEAFF TGTGCCAGCAGCCTAAGACAGGGGAGCACTGAAGCTTTCTTT
NA TRBJ2-2 TRBV6-5 NA CAIRTSNTGELFF TGTGCCATCAGGACCTCGAACACCGGGGAGCTGTTTTTT
TRBD1 TRBJ2-1 TRBV28 NA CASSSRDRNIDEQFF TGTGCCAGCAGTTCCAGGGACAGGAATATAGATGAGCAGTTCTTC
NA TRBJ2-2 TRBV3-1/TRBV3-2 few CASSRFPPGAGAGELFF TGTGCCAGCAGCCGTTTTCCCCCGGGGGCGGGGGCCGGGGAGCTGTTTTTT
TRBD1 TRBJ1-1 TRBV2 NA CASSTDRGSEAFF TGTGCCAGCAGCACTGACAGGGGTAGTGAAGCTTTCTTT
NA TRBJ1-2 TRBV28 NA CASSLGPIYGYTF TGTGCCAGCAGCCTAGGACCGATCTATGGCTACACCTTC
NA TRBJ2-7 TRBV13 NA CASSLLGGREQYF TGTGCCAGCAGCTTATTAGGGGGGCGCGAGCAGTACTTC
TRBD2 TRBJ2-5 TRBV7-7 NA CASSRTSGRQETQYF TGTGCTAGCAGCCGGACTAGCGGACGACAAGAGACCCAGTACTTC